The 32 T cell receptor beta chains reported below all come from one sample, sequenced in a study of CD8+ T cells in alopecia areata. TCR sequencing used cDNA made by reverse transcription of extracted RNA. TCRdb keeps only in-frame clones here, not all; method: immunoSEQ multiplex PCR. The table shows some 190,000 clones, with approximately 72% occurring only once. Treatment: oral pan-JAK inhibitor, 5-10 mg twice daily. Here the sequenced sample was CD4+ T cells sorted from blood, taken around week 44, from a patient treated with tofacitinib. The receptors originated from a human donor with alopecia areata.

The chain recombines TRBV19 with TRBJ1-5; D gene ambiguous. Germline V gives CDR1 LNHDA, CDR2 SQIVND (reference sequence). Trimming removed 7 bases from V and 12 bases from J, with 31 bases in between. The CDR3 length is 17 residues. The CDR3 region is CASTTGRIANAIQNQHF. The CDR3 nucleotides are TGTGCCAGTACCACTGGACGCATTGCCAACGCGATCCAAAACCAGCATTTT.

The chain is built from TRBV10-3 and TRBJ2-3; 12 bases are a match to TRBD2. This CDR3 region has 16 residues. The V gene's germline CDR1 is ENHRY and CDR2 SYGVKD. With V trimmed by 6 bases and J by 2 bases, 6 bases remained unmatched. CDR3 DNA sequence: TGTGCCATCAGCAGACTAGCGGGGGCGAACACAGATACGCAGTATTTT. Protein product: CAISRLAGANTDTQYF.

This clone appeared a few times. The chain recombines TRBV14 with TRBJ2-7, with TRBD1 matching 8 bases. Trimming at V came to 3 bases and at J to 6 bases, leaving 13 bases not matched to a gene. The CDR3 is made up of 16 amino acids. In germline, CDR1 is SGHDN, CDR2 FVKESK. This CDR3 is CASSHYRDRILGEQYF. Here the CDR3 DNA reads TGTGCCAGCAGCCATTACCGGGACAGGATTCTTGGCGAGCAGTACTTC. The whole variable domain, filled in from reference TRBV14 and TRBJ2-7, reads EAGVTQFPSHSVIEKGQTVTLRCDPISGHDNLYWYRRVMGKEIKFLLHFVKESKQDESGMPNNRFLAERTGGTYSTLKVQPAELEDSGVYFCASSHYRDRILGEQYFGPGTRLTVT.

This clone was counted a few times. The chain combines TRBV13 with TRBJ2-4; 9 bases map to TRBD1. There are 16 residues in the CDR3. Germline CDR1 reads PRHDT; CDR2 reads FYEKMQ (reference sequence). V dropped 5 bases and J dropped 4; count of bases not matched to a gene: 9. The CDR3 sequence is CASSKPQGAVKNIQYF. CDR3 nucleotide sequence: TGTGCCAGCAGCAAGCCACAGGGGGCCGTGAAAAACATTCAGTACTTC.

CDR3 loop: CAWSGSLSGNTIYF. The CDR3 DNA reads as TGTGCCTGGAGCGGCAGCCTCTCTGGAAACACCATATATTTT. J is TRBJ1-3 and V is TRBV30; D unclear. Germline-derived CDR1 and CDR2 are GTSNPN and SVGIG (reference sequence). Trimming shortened V by 3 bases and J by 0 bases, and 9 bases separated the two germline ends. The CDR3 runs to 14 residues.

The chain links TRBV11-1 to TRBJ1-1; 8 positions agree with TRBD1. The junction had 3 bases not matched to a gene; V was cut back by 5 bases and J by 1 base. Germline CDR1 SGHAT, CDR2 FQDESV (reference sequence). The CDR3 runs to 14 residues. The CDR3 bases are TGTGCCAGCAGCCGAGGACAGGGGAACACTGAAGCTTTCTTT. Residues: CASSRGQGNTEAFF.

The gene calls are TRBV19 and TRBJ1-6; 7 nucleotides agree with TRBD1. The junction had 7 bases not matched to a gene; V was cut back by 7 bases and J by 7 bases. CDR1 is LNHDA, CDR2 SQIVND, per germline (reference sequence). This CDR3 comprises 14 residues. For the CDR3, the DNA is TGTGCCAGTACCACGGGACAGCAAAATTCACCCCTCCACTTT. This encodes CASTTGQQNSPLHF.

Turning to this clone: The sample holds other DNA sequences that translate to the same CDR3. The chain recombines TRBV29-1 with TRBJ2-5; 9 bases match TRBD1. This CDR3 has 13 amino acids. CDR1 is SQVTM and CDR2 is ANQGSEA in the germline V gene. Unmatched junction bases numbered 7, after V lost 6 bases and J lost 5 bases. In DNA form, the CDR3 reads TGCAGCGTGCCCTTGACAGGGGGGGAGACCCAGTACTTC. Translation gives CSVPLTGGETQYF.

This clone was recorded many times. The chain is built from TRBV10-3 and TRBJ1-2; 9 positions agree with TRBD1. Trimming at V came to 2 bases and at J to 4 bases, leaving 5 bases not matched to a gene. This CDR3 has 15 amino acids. Germline assignment: CDR1 ENHRY and CDR2 SYGVKD. The CDR3 region is CAISEGTGLGYGYTF. The CDR3 DNA reads as TGTGCCATCAGTGAGGGGACAGGGTTGGGCTATGGCTACACCTTC.

This chain uses TRBV9 with TRBJ2-7; the D gene is possibly TRBD1 (5 bases). V was trimmed by 4 bases and J by 4 bases, leaving 15 bases between them. The CDR3 is made up of 14 amino acids. Per germline, CDR1 SGDLS and CDR2 YYNGEE. This chain's CDR3 is CASSPQGTEYEQYF. The CDR3 DNA reads as TGTGCCAGCAGCCCCCAGGGAACGGAGTACGAGCAGTACTTC.

This clone has a single count. V gene TRBV7-9 combines with J gene TRBJ1-5; tentatively, D is TRBD1 (6 bases). V dropped 5 bases and J dropped 5 bases, with 16 bases sitting between them. Germline assignment: CDR1 SEHNR and CDR2 FQNEAQ (reference sequence). The CDR3 loop spans 15 amino acids. CDR3 in amino acids: CASSTEGDNDQPQHF. The DNA for the CDR3 is TGTGCCAGCAGCACAGAGGGGGACAACGATCAGCCCCAGCATTTT. The full variable domain, rest sourced from reference TRBV7-9 and TRBJ1-5, is DTGVSQNPRHKITKRGQNVTFRCDPISEHNRLYWYRQTLGQGPEFLTYFQNEAQLEKSRLLSDRFSAERPKGSFSTLEIQRTEQGDSAMYLCASSTEGDNDQPQHFGDGTRLSIL.

Turning to this clone: Other nucleotide sequences from this sample produce the same CDR3. This rearrangement joins TRBV29-1 to TRBJ2-3, with no clear D. The V end lost 4 bases, the J end lost 2 bases, and 10 bases lay between the germline ends. CDR3 length equals 13 residues. The germline V gene encodes CDR1 SQVTM and CDR2 ANQGSEA. CDR3 in DNA: TGCAGCGTTGTTATCCGACTCACAGATACGCAGTATTTT. It translates to CSVVIRLTDTQYF.

The V gene is TRBV18, the J gene TRBJ1-6, with 8 bases that match TRBD1. The CDR3 spans 14 residues. Looked up from germline, CDR1 is KGHSH and CDR2 is LQKENI. J lost 14 bases, V lost 2 bases, and 8 bases had no gene match. CDR3: CASSPTGQDGSLHF. CDR3 DNA: TGTGCCAGCTCACCAACGGGACAGGACGGATCCCTCCACTTT.

The chain uses TRBV12-5 and TRBJ2-7, with TRBD1 matching 7 bases. The germline gives CDR1 LGHNT, CDR2 FRNRAP. This CDR3 is built from 13 residues. Germline trimming cut 6 bases from V and 3 bases from J; bases unmatched to any gene: 5. The chain's CDR3 is CASGQQGIYEQYF. As DNA, the CDR3 is TGTGCTAGTGGCCAACAGGGGATCTACGAGCAGTACTTC.

The chain employs TRBV5-4 and TRBJ2-7; 9 bases align to TRBD1. V lost 4 bases to trimming and J lost 3 bases; unmatched junction nucleotides: 14. Germline V gives CDR1 SGHNT, CDR2 YYREEE (reference sequence). The CDR3 has 17 residues. The CDR3 nucleotides are TGTGCCAGCAGCCAAGCATCGGGGACAGGGAGAATCTACGAGCAGTACTTC. The encoded protein is CASSQASGTGRIYEQYF.

In its sample, this clone was seen many times. This rearrangement joins TRBV19 to TRBJ1-2, with no clear D. V was shortened by 3 bases and J by 3 bases, with 20 bases between the two germline ends. The CDR3 runs to 17 residues. From germline, CDR1 is LNHDA and CDR2 SQIVND (reference sequence). CDR3 nucleotide sequence: TGTGCCAGTAGTATTTTCCAGACGACTAAATATTACTATGGCTACACCTTC. Residues: CASSIFQTTKYYYGYTF.

This clone was recorded once. CDR3 sequence: CASSFRGTGTGEKLFF. The CDR3 DNA sequence: TGTGCCAGCAGCTTCAGGGGGACAGGGACGGGTGAAAAACTGTTTTTT. The rearrangement links TRBV7-2 to TRBJ1-4, with TRBD1 matching 9 bases. This CDR3 region has 16 residues. Germline values: CDR1 SGHTA, CDR2 FQGNSA. Germline trimming cut 3 bases from V and 7 bases from J; bases unmatched to any gene: 9. The whole variable domain, filled in from reference TRBV7-2 and TRBJ1-4, reads GAGVSQSPSNKVTEKGKDVELRCDPISGHTALYWYRQSLGQGLEFLIYFQGNSAPDKSGLPSDRFSAERTGGSVSTLTIQRTQQEDSAVYLCASSFRGTGTGEKLFFGSGTQLSVL.

The chain is built from TRBV19 and TRBJ1-5; no definite D call. The CDR3 is made up of 12 amino acids. CDR1 is LNHDA, CDR2 SQIVND, per germline (reference sequence). V lost 8 bases and J 9 bases, leaving 14 bases between the germline ends. CDR3 sequence reads: CASGRVQRPQHF. Here the CDR3 DNA reads TGTGCCAGTGGACGGGTGCAGCGGCCCCAGCATTTT.

The rearrangement uses TRBV11-2 and TRBJ2-7, with TRBD1 identical over 8 bases. The V gene's germline CDR1 is SGHAT and CDR2 FQNNGV. The V segment lost 9 bases and the J segment 3 bases; nucleotides outside the gene matches: 4. The CDR3 is made up of 12 amino acids. The CDR3 region is CARRDRSYEQYF. DNA of the CDR3: TGTGCCAGAAGGGACAGGAGCTACGAGCAGTACTTC.

The CDR3, as DNA: TGTGCCAGCAGCCCCCAAGAGTATCAAGAGACCCAGTACTTC. Translating gives CASSPQEYQETQYF. V and J are TRBV7-7 and TRBJ2-5; D gene uncertain. V lost 5 bases to trimming and J lost 2 bases, with 12 bases between them. This CDR3 comprises 14 residues. CDR1 SSHAT and CDR2 FNYEAQ come from the germline V gene (reference sequence). Supplemented by reference TRBV7-7 and TRBJ2-5, the full variable domain reads GAGVSQSPRYKVTKRGQDVTLRCDPISSHATLYWYQQALGQGPEFLTYFNYEAQPDKSGLPSDRFSAERPEGSISTLTIQRTEQRDSAMYRCASSPQEYQETQYFGPGTRLLVL.

The V gene is TRBV10-3, the J gene TRBJ2-7, with 8 bases identical to TRBD1. Losses at the gene ends were 7 bases for V and 5 bases for J; bases not matched to a gene: 7. Germline values: CDR1 ENHRY, CDR2 SYGVKD. The CDR3 is made up of 13 amino acids. CDR3 nucleotides: TGTGCCATCAAGTCGGACAGGGCGGACGAGCAGTACTTC. It yields the protein CAIKSDRADEQYF.

The V gene is TRBV28, the J gene TRBJ2-7; D ambiguous. CDR3 size: 13 residues. Trimming cost V 5 bases and J 3 bases, with 11 bases left between them. Germline V gives CDR1 MDHEN, CDR2 SYDVKM. For the CDR3, the DNA is TGTGCCAGCAGTCCCGGGTCAAACTACGAGCAGTACTTC. It codes for CASSPGSNYEQYF.

V usage is TRBV30 and J usage is TRBJ1-1, with D uncertain. The germline V gene has CDR1 GTSNPN and CDR2 SVGIG (reference sequence). The CDR3 runs to 17 residues. V gave up 3 bases and J gave up 2 bases, with 22 bases separating them. CDR3 coding DNA: TGTGCCTGGAGGCGGTTGGGTTTGAGAAAGGTCAACACTGAAGCTTTCTTT. Its protein is CAWRRLGLRKVNTEAFF.

The rearrangement uses TRBV6-5 and TRBJ2-3; the match to TRBD2 covers 11 bases. V shed 4 bases, J shed 7 bases, and the junction held 4 bases outside the gene matches. Germline-derived CDR1 and CDR2 are MNHEY and SVGAGI. The CDR3 spans 14 residues. Here the CDR3 DNA reads TGTGCCAGCAGTTTTAGCGGGGGGGAGTATACGCAGTATTTT. This sequence encodes CASSFSGGEYTQYF.

The V gene is TRBV5-6, the J gene TRBJ2-3, with D perhaps assigned TRBD1 or TRBD2 (6 bases each). The CDR3 runs 14 residues. Per germline, CDR1 SGHDT and CDR2 YYEEEE. V was shortened by 2 bases and J by 6 bases, with 13 bases between the two germline ends. DNA of the CDR3: TGTGCCAGCAGCTTAGGGGGGCCGGGGGATACGCAGTATTTT. Translation gives CASSLGGPGDTQYF.

This CDR3 is CSVEQGVCTF. The CDR3 nucleotides read TGCAGCGTTGAACAGGGGGTCTGCACCTTC. The gene calls are TRBV29-1 and TRBJ1-2; 7 bases match TRBD1. Looked up from germline, CDR1 is SQVTM and CDR2 is ANQGSEA. The CDR3 totals 10 residues. The ends lost 2 bases at V and 13 bases at J; junction bases unmatched: 4. The complete variable domain, with remaining parts taken from reference TRBV29-1 and TRBJ1-2, reads SAVISQKPSRDICQRGTSLTIQCQVDSQVTMMFWYRQQPGQSLTLIATANQGSEATYESGFVIDKFPISRPNLTFSTLTVSNMSPEDSSIYLCSVEQGVCTFGSGTRLTVV.

This clone was counted only a few times. The chain has TRBV30 and TRBJ1-2; no clear D gene. The ends were cut back, 3 bases at V and 6 bases at J, with 14 bases in the middle. The CDR3 loop spans 13 amino acids. Germline V gene sequence: CDR1 GTSNPN, CDR2 SVGIG (reference sequence). DNA of the CDR3: TGTGCCTGGAGGGAAGGGCTGATTAATGGCTACACCTTC. As protein: CAWREGLINGYTF.

CDR3 amino acids: CASSPGTHSYEQYF. The CDR3 DNA sequence: TGCGCCAGCAGCCCCGGGACACACTCCTACGAGCAGTACTTC. The chain employs TRBV5-1 and TRBJ2-7; the D gene is possibly TRBD1 (6 bases). Germline loops: CDR1 SGHRS, CDR2 YFSETQ. This CDR3 region has 14 residues. With 4 bases removed from V and 0 bases from J, the gap between germline ends came to 11 bases.

This chain connects TRBV19 to TRBJ2-1, with 15 nucleotides matching TRBD2. The CDR3 length is 15 residues. V shed 9 bases and J 8 bases; nucleotides not matched to a gene: 8. Germline lookup yields CDR1 LNHDA and CDR2 SQIVND (reference sequence). The CDR3 reads CASRGLAGGSDEQFF. CDR3 DNA sequence: TGTGCCAGCAGAGGACTAGCGGGGGGGTCTGATGAGCAGTTCTTC.

CDR3: CASSSLNNSPLHF. The CDR3 nucleotides are TGTGCCAGCAGTTCCCTCAATAATTCACCCCTCCACTTT. The chain uses TRBV6-6 and TRBJ1-6; D uncertain. The V gene lost 4 bases and the J gene lost 5 bases, with 6 bases spanning the gap. CDR1 MNHNY and CDR2 SVGAGI come from the germline V gene (reference sequence). This CDR3 is built from 13 residues.

This clone was detected only a few times. This chain links TRBV29-1 with TRBJ1-1; a weak D match, TRBD1 (5 bases). This CDR3 contains 11 residues. Trimming removed 8 bases from V and 6 bases from J, with 13 bases in between. Germline-derived CDR1 and CDR2 are SQVTM and ANQGSEA. This CDR3 reads CSCRGGPEAFF. In DNA form, the CDR3 reads TGCAGCTGCCGGGGGGGACCTGAAGCTTTCTTT.

The genes are TRBV12-5 and TRBJ1-2; D uncertain. CDR3 length: 14 residues. Germline V gene sequence: CDR1 LGHNT, CDR2 FRNRAP. V gave up 3 bases and J gave up 4 bases, with 12 bases separating them. In nucleotides, the CDR3 is TGTGCTAGTGGTTTAAGGGATATAAGCTATGGCTACACCTTC. Its translation: CASGLRDISYGYTF.